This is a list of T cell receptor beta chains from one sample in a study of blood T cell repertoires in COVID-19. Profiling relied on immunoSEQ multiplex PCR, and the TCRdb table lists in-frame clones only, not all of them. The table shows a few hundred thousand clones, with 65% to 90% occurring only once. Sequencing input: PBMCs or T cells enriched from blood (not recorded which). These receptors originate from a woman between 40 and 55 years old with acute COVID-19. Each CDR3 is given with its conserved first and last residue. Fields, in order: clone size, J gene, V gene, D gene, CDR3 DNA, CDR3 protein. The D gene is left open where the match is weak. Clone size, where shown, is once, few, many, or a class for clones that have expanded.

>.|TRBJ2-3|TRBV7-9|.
TGTGCCAGCAGCCCGAGGAGACAGTCTAGCACAGATACGCAGTATTTT
CASSPRRQSSTDTQYF
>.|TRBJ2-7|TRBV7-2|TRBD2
TGTGCCAGCAGCCTAGGGACTAGGATCTCCTACGAGCAGTACTTC
CASSLGTRISYEQYF
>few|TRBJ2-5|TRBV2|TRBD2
TGTGCCATCCATTGGGAGGGCCAAGAGACCCAGTACTTC
CAIHWEGQETQYF
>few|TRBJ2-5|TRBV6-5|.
TGTGCCAGCAGTTACTTCGGGGGGCACGAGACCCAGTACTTC
CASSYFGGHETQYF
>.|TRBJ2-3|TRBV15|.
TGTGCCACCAGCATGACTAGTGCGAATTTACGTAACACAGATACGCAGTATTTT
CATSMTSANLRNTDTQYF
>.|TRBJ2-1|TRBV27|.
TGTGCCAGCGGACTAAGGACGGGTCGGAATGAGCAGTTCTTC
CASGLRTGRNEQFF
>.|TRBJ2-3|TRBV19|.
TGTGCCAGTAGTATGAAGCACGGAGCGGTCCTAGTGGGAGATACGCAGTATTTT
CASSMKHGAVLVGDTQYF
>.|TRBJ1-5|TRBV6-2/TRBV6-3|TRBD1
TGTGCCAGCAGTTACCCTGGACAGGGAAGCAATCAGCCCCAGCATTTT
CASSYPGQGSNQPQHF
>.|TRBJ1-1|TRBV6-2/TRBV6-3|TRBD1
TGTGCCAGCAGTTACTCGACTACAGGGGAAACGAACACTGAAGCTTTCTTT
CASSYSTTGETNTEAFF
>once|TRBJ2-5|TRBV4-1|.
TGCGCCAGCAGCCAAGGGGAGGTTGAGACCCAGTACTTC
CASSQGEVETQYF
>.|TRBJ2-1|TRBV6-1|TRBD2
TGTGCCAGCAGTGAAGCATGGACTAGTAATGAGCAGTTCTTC
CASSEAWTSNEQFF
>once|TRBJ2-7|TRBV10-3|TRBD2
TGTGCCACCGCGGGAGGGGGGTCAACATACTACGAGCAGTACTTC
CATAGGGSTYYEQYF
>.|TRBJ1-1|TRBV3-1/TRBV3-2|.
TGTGCCAGCAGCGCAGGATTGTATGCTTTCTTT
CASSAGLYAFF
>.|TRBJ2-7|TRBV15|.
TGTGCCACCAGCAGGGGGGGCGGGGGCAGGGAGAACGAGCAGTACTTC
CATSRGGGGRENEQYF